The sequence of this T cell receptor (beta chain) was determined in a study of cytomegalovirus exposure and HLA in healthy donors. V lost 7 bases and J lost 0; bases outside the gene matches: 7. This CDR3 is built from 16 residues. Germline assignment: CDR1 MDHEN and CDR2 SYDVKM. The count of this clone is one. Primers: 60 Vbeta forward and 13 Jbeta reverse. Data came from immunoSEQ multiplex PCR; TCRdb stores just in-frame clones and leaves some out. The repertoire holds approximately 150,000 clones, with about two thirds as singletons. The V gene is TRBV28, the J gene TRBJ1-4; 8 bases map to TRBD1. The sequenced material came from PBMCs. This receptor was obtained from a woman in her thirties in good health and CMV-seronegative. The CDR3 reads CASTGQGGATNEKLFF. As DNA, the CDR3 is TGTGCCAGCACCGGACAGGGTGGCGCAACTAATGAAAAACTGTTTTTT.